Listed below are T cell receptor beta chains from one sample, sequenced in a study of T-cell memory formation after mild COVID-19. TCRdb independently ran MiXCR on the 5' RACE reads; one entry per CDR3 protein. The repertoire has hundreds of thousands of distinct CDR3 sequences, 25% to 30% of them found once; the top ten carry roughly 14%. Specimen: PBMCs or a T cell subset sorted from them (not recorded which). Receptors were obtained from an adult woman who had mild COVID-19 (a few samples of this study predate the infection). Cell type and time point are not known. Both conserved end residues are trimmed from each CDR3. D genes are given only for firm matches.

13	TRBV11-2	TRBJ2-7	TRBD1	ASSSINRGPYEQY
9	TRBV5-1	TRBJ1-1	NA	ASNGKTEAF
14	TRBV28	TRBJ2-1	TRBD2	ASSPVGLAGDNEQF
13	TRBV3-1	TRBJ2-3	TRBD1	ASSLRQGRQDTQY
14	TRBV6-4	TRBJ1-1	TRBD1	ASPRYSDRVYTEAF
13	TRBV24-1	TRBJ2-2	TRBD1	ATSGGTANTGELF
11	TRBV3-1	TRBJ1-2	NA	ASSTRQSYGYT
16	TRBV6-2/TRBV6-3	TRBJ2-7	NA	ASSFPREAGRNSYEQY
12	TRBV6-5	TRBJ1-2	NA	ASSYGRYNYGYT
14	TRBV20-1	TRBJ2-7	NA	SARDYAGSDDYEQY